This entry lists 23 T cell receptor beta chains sequenced from one sample in a study of shared clonotypes between healthy human individuals. TCRdb's copy holds only in-frame clones and misses some; the assay was immunoSEQ multiplex PCR. The sample has around 1,000,000 clones, about 80% seen once; the top ten hold 0.89%. Sequencing input: memory CD4+ T cells from PBMCs. As to subset: CD45RA-negative fraction. The receptor set was obtained from a man between 18 and 29 years old in good health. Some clones in this sample may be carry-over from other donors' samples.

This clone has only one observation. Other nucleotide sequences from this sample produce the same CDR3. The chain carries TRBV27 and TRBJ1-3; no clear D. CDR3 length equals 13 residues. V shed 2 bases and J shed 4 bases, with 6 bases lying between them. Germline values: CDR1 MNHEY, CDR2 SMNVEV (reference sequence). CDR3 in amino acids: CASSLNTGNTIYF. The CDR3 DNA reads as TGTGCCAGCAGTTTAAACACCGGAAACACCATATATTTT.

The V and J genes are TRBV29-1 and TRBJ2-1; D perhaps matches TRBD2 (5 bases). With 3 bases removed from V and 8 bases from J, the gap between germline ends came to 5 bases. Germline CDR1 SQVTM, CDR2 ANQGSEA. CDR3 size: 10 residues. CDR3 bases: TGCAGCGTTGATAGCGATGAGCAGTTCTTC. Translation gives CSVDSDEQFF.

The chain uses TRBV4-2 and TRBJ2-1; 11 bases map to TRBD2. Per germline, CDR1 LGHNA and CDR2 YNFKEQ. This CDR3 has 15 residues. V was pared by 4 bases and J by 4 bases, with 3 bases of the junction left unmatched. The CDR3 region is CASSPGLAAYNEQFF. For the CDR3, the DNA is TGTGCCAGCAGCCCGGGACTAGCGGCTTACAATGAGCAGTTCTTC.

CDR3 residues: CASSSPGSNIQYF. The CDR3 region has the DNA TGTGCCAGCAGCTCGCCAGGATCAAACATTCAGTACTTC. The chain joins TRBV11-2 to TRBJ2-4; no clear D. Germline V gene data show CDR1 as SGHAT and CDR2 as FQNNGV. CDR3 length equals 13 residues. V dropped 4 bases and J dropped 6 bases, with 10 bases sitting between them.

This clone showed up many times. The V gene is TRBV25-1, the J gene TRBJ2-1; D perhaps matches TRBD1 (5 bases). The ends were cut back, 5 bases at V and 6 bases at J, with 8 bases in the middle. Germline loops: CDR1 MGHDK, CDR2 SYGVNS. CDR3 length equals 12 residues. This chain's CDR3 is CASSQQGNEQFF. CDR3 sequence (DNA): TGTGCCAGCAGTCAGCAGGGCAATGAGCAGTTCTTC.

V and J are TRBV28 and TRBJ1-2, with TRBD1 matching 9 bases. This CDR3 contains 14 residues. In germline, CDR1 is MDHEN, CDR2 SYDVKM. The trim removed 6 bases at V and 1 base at J, leaving 3 bases unmatched. The chain's CDR3 is CASRQTGGNYGYTF. The DNA of the CDR3 is TGTGCCAGCAGGCAGACAGGGGGTAACTATGGCTACACCTTC.

This chain joins TRBV2 and TRBJ1-4; 7 nucleotides line up with TRBD1. This CDR3 is 19 amino acids long. CDR1 is SNHLY, CDR2 FYNNEI, per germline. The V gene end was trimmed by 5 bases and the J gene end by 0 bases; junction bases not matched to a gene: 15. The DNA of the CDR3 is TGTGCCAGCAGTCCAAGGAGGGGACAGTCCCCGCCAACTAATGAAAAACTGTTTTTT. This sequence encodes CASSPRRGQSPPTNEKLFF.

The chain recombines TRBV7-2 with TRBJ1-2; D might be TRBD1 (5 bases). V lost 1 base and J lost 4, with 13 bases in between. The germline gives CDR1 SGHTA, CDR2 FQGNSA. The CDR3 is 15 residues long. CDR3 amino acids: CASSLGRGLGYGYTF. The CDR3 nucleotides are TGTGCCAGCAGCTTAGGGCGGGGCCTGGGCTATGGCTACACCTTC.

The chain is built from TRBV5-4 and TRBJ2-3, with 10 bases identical to TRBD2. The CDR3 sequence is 16 residues long. With 3 bases clipped from V and 3 bases from J, the junction kept 7 bases outside the gene matches. The germline V gene has CDR1 SGHNT and CDR2 YYREEE (reference sequence). The CDR3 protein is CASSSVAGGTTDTQYF. In DNA, the CDR3 is TGTGCCAGCAGCTCGGTAGCGGGAGGTACAACAGATACGCAGTATTTT.

The gene calls are TRBV5-1 and TRBJ2-7, with 7 bases lining up with TRBD2. Germline CDR1 and CDR2: SGHRS and YFSETQ. V trimming: 5 bases; J trimming: 6 bases; junction bases outside the gene matches: 11. The CDR3 loop spans 14 amino acids. CDR3 region: CASRRREDKSEQYF. DNA of the CDR3: TGCGCCAGCAGGCGACGGGAGGATAAATCCGAGCAGTACTTC.

This clone is a singleton in its sample. This CDR3 is also generated by other DNA sequences in the sample. The chain joins TRBV7-9 to TRBJ2-5; D tentatively fits TRBD1 or TRBD2 (6 bases each). V was clipped by 4 bases and J by 5 bases, with 11 bases between them. The CDR3 is 13 residues long. The germline CDR1 and CDR2 sequences are SEHNR and FQNEAQ (reference sequence). The CDR3 DNA sequence: TGTGCCAGCAGCTGGGGGGCAAAGGAGACCCAGTACTTC. It translates to CASSWGAKETQYF.

The V call is TRBV5-1, the J call TRBJ2-1; 7 nucleotides line up with TRBD1. V was pared by 1 base and J by 2 bases, with 3 bases of the junction left unmatched. Looked up from germline, CDR1 is SGHRS and CDR2 is YFSETQ. This CDR3 comprises 15 residues. The CDR3 sequence is CASSLIQGAYNEQFF. DNA of the CDR3: TGCGCCAGCAGCTTGATCCAGGGGGCCTACAATGAGCAGTTCTTC.

This chain joins TRBV7-2 and TRBJ2-3; D unclear. Germline loops: CDR1 SGHTA, CDR2 FQGNSA. The V gene lost 1 base and the J gene lost 5 bases, with 7 bases spanning the gap. The CDR3 runs 13 residues. DNA for the CDR3: TGTGCCAGCAGCTTAGAAGGGATAGATACGCAGTATTTT. Amino acids: CASSLEGIDTQYF.

This clone has a handful of counts. This sample also contains other DNA sequences that code for the same CDR3. V gene TRBV9 combines with J gene TRBJ2-1, with 9 positions matching TRBD2. V was pared by 0 bases and J by 4 bases, with 2 bases of the junction left unmatched. Germline assignment: CDR1 SGDLS and CDR2 YYNGEE. CDR3 length equals 15 residues. This chain's CDR3 is CASSVGSGGYNEQFF. CDR3 bases: TGTGCCAGCAGCGTAGGTAGCGGGGGATACAATGAGCAGTTCTTC.

The count of this clone is one. V usage is TRBV2 and J usage is TRBJ2-7; the D is unclear. The CDR3 runs 9 residues. Germline CDR1 SNHLY, CDR2 FYNNEI. V was cut by 8 bases and J by 5 bases, with 4 bases left in between. The CDR3 sequence is CASGDEQYF. In DNA form, the CDR3 reads TGTGCCAGCGGGGACGAGCAGTACTTC.

The gene calls are TRBV6-6 and TRBJ1-1, with D perhaps TRBD1 (6 bases). V lost 7 bases and J lost 2, with 11 bases in between. The CDR3 totals 13 residues. Germline V gene sequence: CDR1 MNHNY, CDR2 SVGAGI (reference sequence). CDR3 DNA sequence: TGTGCCAGCAATGTACAGGGAAACACTGAAGCTTTCTTT. The encoded protein is CASNVQGNTEAFF.

This clone was seen once. The identical CDR3 is also encoded by other nucleotide sequences in the sample. The chain carries TRBV28 and TRBJ1-2, with 7 bases lining up with TRBD1. The length of the CDR3 is 15 residues. Germline V gene lookup returns CDR1 MDHEN and CDR2 SYDVKM. V shed 6 bases and J 2 bases; nucleotides not matched to a gene: 9. The CDR3 bases are TGTGCCAGCAGGCCCACAGGGGCCTACAACTATGGCTACACCTTC. Protein: CASRPTGAYNYGYTF.

The gene calls are TRBV19 and TRBJ2-1; TRBD2 aligns across 11 bases. The CDR3 loop spans 16 amino acids. Germline V lookup: CDR1 LNHDA, CDR2 SQIVND (reference sequence). V shed 1 base and J 8 bases; nucleotides not matched to a gene: 7. The CDR3 is CASSIVVTSGAYEQFF. The CDR3 region has the DNA TGTGCCAGTAGTATAGTCGTGACTAGCGGGGCGTATGAGCAGTTCTTC.

The J gene is TRBJ1-1, the V gene TRBV4-2; TRBD1 might be the D (5 bases). CDR3 length: 16 residues. Germline V gene sequence: CDR1 LGHNA, CDR2 YNFKEQ. Between the trimmed V and J ends, which lost 1 base and 1 base, there was a span of 13 bases. The CDR3 sequence: CASSQAPGTENTEAFF. DNA of the CDR3: TGTGCCAGCAGCCAAGCACCCGGGACGGAGAACACTGAAGCTTTCTTT.

The chain couples TRBV5-1 to TRBJ1-4; 7 positions agree with TRBD1. CDR1 SGHRS and CDR2 YFSETQ come from the germline V gene. Trimming cost V 1 base and J 0 bases; bases outside gene matches: 6. CDR3 length: 17 residues. The CDR3 nucleotides read TGCGCCAGCAGCTTGTGGGGGGACAGTTCAACTAATGAAAAACTGTTTTTT. Protein: CASSLWGDSSTNEKLFF.

Concerning this clone itself: Other DNA sequences in this specimen translate into the identical CDR3. The chain combines TRBV28 with TRBJ1-5; D may be TRBD1 (5 bases). CDR3 length equals 14 residues. V was shortened by 2 bases and J by 4 bases, with 9 bases between the two germline ends. Per germline, CDR1 MDHEN and CDR2 SYDVKM. The CDR3 sequence: CASSLGQGNQPQHF. The CDR3 DNA sequence: TGTGCCAGCAGTTTAGGGCAGGGTAATCAGCCCCAGCATTTT.

V and J are TRBV4-1 and TRBJ2-7, with a possible D match to TRBD2 (5 bases). V lost 0 bases and J 3 bases, leaving 9 bases between the germline ends. CDR1 and CDR2 (germline): MGHRA, YSYEKL. The CDR3 sequence is 14 residues long. This chain's CDR3 is CASSQDTRVYEQYF. In DNA, the CDR3 is TGCGCCAGCAGCCAAGATACGAGGGTCTACGAGCAGTACTTC.

This chain uses TRBV7-8 with TRBJ2-7; possibly TRBD1 or TRBD2 for D (5 bases each). Looked up from germline, CDR1 is SGHVS and CDR2 is FQNEAQ. The CDR3 is made up of 16 amino acids. Trimming cost V 1 base and J 2 bases, with 15 bases left between them. CDR3 sequence (DNA): TGTGCCAGCAGCTTAGTTAGGGACGCGTACACCTACGAGCAGTACTTC. This encodes CASSLVRDAYTYEQYF.